This T cell receptor (beta chain) was observed in a study of T cells in localized non-small cell lung cancer. Comment on this clone: Its antigen is not known.

Regarding the study as a whole: T cell clonality was highest in uninvolved adjacent lung, above tumor.

Libraries were prepared by immunoSEQ multiplex PCR; TCRdb keeps only in-frame clonotypes and omits some of them. The repertoire consists of tens of thousands of clones, with around 90% occurring once and the leading ten covering approximately 22%. The TCR was taken from a man aged 35-69 years with stage I squamous cell lung carcinoma. The sample in question was peripheral blood, obtained before any cancer treatment.

The CDR3 protein is CASSHGQTYEQYF. DNA of the CDR3: TGTGCCAGCAGCCACGGACAGACCTACGAGCAGTACTTC. The J gene is TRBJ2-7, the V gene TRBV25-1; a weak D match, TRBD1 (6 bases). There are 13 residues in the CDR3. Per germline, CDR1 MGHDK and CDR2 SYGVNS. The V gene lost 6 bases and the J gene lost 2 bases, with 11 bases spanning the gap.